The entry below gives a single T cell receptor beta chain sequence along with its context. The V and J ends lost 7 bases and 4 bases respectively, with 4 bases between them. Germline V CDR1 and CDR2: SQVTM, ANQGSEA. The CDR3 spans 10 residues. Generated by immunoSEQ multiplex PCR, the TCRdb table keeps only in-frame clones and is missing some. The table lists some 120,000 clones, less than 90% of them singletons, with 5% to 8% in the top ten. These data originate in a study of blood T cell repertoires in COVID-19. The sequence came from a man at least 80 years old with active or convalescent COVID-19. Sequenced sample: peripheral blood. The chain links TRBV29-1 to TRBJ2-2; D unclear. CDR3 sequence reads: CSALTGELFF. The CDR3 nucleotides are TGCAGCGCCCTCACCGGGGAGCTGTTTTTT.